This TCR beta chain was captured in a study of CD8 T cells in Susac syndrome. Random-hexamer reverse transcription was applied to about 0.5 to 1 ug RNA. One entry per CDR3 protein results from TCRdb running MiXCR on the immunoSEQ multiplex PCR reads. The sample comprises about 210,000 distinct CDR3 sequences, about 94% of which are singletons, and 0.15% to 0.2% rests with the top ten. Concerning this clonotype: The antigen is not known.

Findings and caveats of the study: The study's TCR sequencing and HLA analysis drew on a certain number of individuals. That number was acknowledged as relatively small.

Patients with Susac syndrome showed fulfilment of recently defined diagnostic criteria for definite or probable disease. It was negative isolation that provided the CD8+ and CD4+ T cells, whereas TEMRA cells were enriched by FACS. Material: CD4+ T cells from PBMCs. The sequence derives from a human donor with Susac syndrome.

This CDR3 is CASSFGASYEQYF. In DNA, the CDR3 is TGCGCCAGCAGCTTCGGGGCTTCCTACGAGCAGTACTTC. The chain has TRBV4-3 and TRBJ2-7; D tentatively fits TRBD1 or TRBD2 (5 bases each). V lost 5 bases and J lost 1, with 9 bases in between. CDR3 size: 13 residues. Germline CDR1 is LGHNA and CDR2 is YSLEER.